This T cell receptor (beta chain) was retrieved from a study of tumor-infiltrating lymphocytes in primary liver carcinoma. The study co-extracted DNA and RNA from 20-30 mg of unsorted bulk tissue. Surgery removed the patients' primary liver carcinoma. Each tumor specimen held more than 75% viable tumor cells. V was clipped by 5 bases and J by 1 base, with 27 bases between them. The CDR3 consists of 20 residues. Production of TCR beta cDNA used around 500 ng total RNA together with a constant-region primer. Slightly modified ARM-PCR, run as three nested multiplex PCR rounds, produced the TCR beta libraries. With TRBV1-TRBV30 forward primers and a C-beta reverse primer, the first two PCR rounds were run for about 10 cycles each. One entry per CDR3 protein results from TCRdb running MiXCR on the multiplex PCR reads. The sample has approximately 53,000 distinct CDR3 sequences, around 77% seen once.

The chain joins TRBV12-3 or TRBV12-4 to TRBJ2-1; D may be TRBD1 (9 bases). The source material was liver tumor tissue from sampling region 5. The subset was: tumor region T5, tumor centre. This receptor was obtained from a man in his forties with primary liver carcinoma and hepatitis B virus infection. Written as DNA, the CDR3 is TGTGCCAGCAGTCCAAGCCTAGGGACTAGGGACAGGGAATCCTACAATGAGCAGTTCTTC. Translation: CASSPSLGTRDRESYNEQFF.